These T cell receptor beta chains were read from a single sample in a study of T cells in Graves' hyperthyroidism and ophthalmopathy. A single record per CDR3 protein comes from TCRdb applying MiXCR to the multiplex PCR reads. Of hundreds of thousands of distinct CDR3 sequences listed, nearly 20% are singletons. The sequenced sample was blood. These receptors originate from a man aged 40-49 years with Graves' ophthalmopathy. Both conserved end residues are trimmed from each CDR3.

TRBJ1-1	TRBV6-1	ASVPDTEAF
TRBJ1-5	TRBV27	ASSLFSDRQPQH
TRBJ2-2	TRBV9	ASNGGAGELF
TRBJ1-6	TRBV27	ASSPSTGGGSPLH
TRBJ2-7	TRBV29-1	SVGGLAGYEQY
TRBJ2-1	TRBV2	ASMMEYNEQF
TRBJ1-1	TRBV20-1	SAAQGGNTEAF
TRBJ2-7	TRBV12-3/TRBV12-4	ASRLNYEQY
TRBJ1-1	TRBV12-3/TRBV12-4	ASSIPGQLNTEAF
TRBJ2-2	TRBV7-9	ASSLAPDTGELF
TRBJ2-1	TRBV12-3/TRBV12-4	ASRPSVGRGGHEQF
TRBJ2-3	TRBV9	ASSGGQTTDTQY
TRBJ2-3	TRBV5-6	ASSLAGASSTDTQY
TRBJ1-5	TRBV20-1	SAGGAAKNQPQH
TRBJ2-3	TRBV28	ACTQGGGTDTQY
TRBJ2-3	TRBV18	ASSPNEGATDTQY
TRBJ2-7	TRBV4-3	ASSRDRAGLVYEQY
TRBJ2-7	TRBV20-1	SAEIDSSYEQY
TRBJ1-2	TRBV4-2	ASSPLGANYGYT
TRBJ1-1	TRBV4-1	ASSPINLGNTEAF
TRBJ2-3	TRBV29-1	SVAMAGSTDTQY
TRBJ1-5	TRBV19	ASSVSGRAGNQPQH
TRBJ1-3	TRBV7-9	ASSVSPRQLISGNTIY
TRBJ2-5	TRBV27	ASSWRGVGGEQETQY
TRBJ1-2	TRBV2	ASSEARDLYGYT
TRBJ1-1	TRBV10-3	AISDWGEAF
TRBJ2-2	TRBV5-1	ASSLRGLVAGELF
TRBJ2-7	TRBV20-1	SARDPGARGDEQY
TRBJ2-1	TRBV27	ASSPQLAGGPIYNEQF
TRBJ1-2	TRBV6-9	ASSYTRANYGYT
TRBJ1-1	TRBV6-4	ASSDSSLNTEAF
TRBJ2-3	TRBV6-2/TRBV6-3	ASSSSRLAGPGGQY
TRBJ1-2	TRBV5-1	ASGSEKLYGYT
TRBJ2-1	TRBV28	ASRQGTRNEQF
TRBJ2-3	TRBV7-2	ASSLASGDTQY
TRBJ2-5	TRBV30	AWSWGSPETQY
TRBJ2-7	TRBV29-1	SVGGGTGRFYEQY
TRBJ2-1	TRBV13	ASSVGLAGSGEQF
TRBJ2-1	TRBV29-1	SVWASSSHNEQF
TRBJ2-3	TRBV28	AATFSGRAEDTQY
TRBJ1-2	TRBV4-3	ASSPGGGQGSNYGYT
TRBJ2-7	TRBV2	ASSTLREQY
TRBJ1-5	TRBV28	ASSFYRVNQPQH
TRBJ2-7	TRBV20-1	SASLWGTFGYEQY
TRBJ1-6	TRBV6-1	ASIKGRGRGLSSGNSPLH
TRBJ2-2	TRBV5-1	ASSNPGELF
TRBJ2-7	TRBV7-9	ASSPARADYEQY
TRBJ2-1	TRBV11-3	ASSLEASRQF
TRBJ1-2	TRBV3-1	ASSPGGNGYT